This is a list of T cell receptor beta chains from one sample in a study of human T cells and chemical hapten exposure. Each CDR3 protein is one row after TCRdb ran MiXCR on the RACE reads. The table includes 150,000 to 200,000 distinct CDR3 sequences, 13% to 15% detected once. Sequenced here: whole blood, sampled in connection with sensitization to the hapten diphenylcyclopropenone (DPC). The receptors shown here come from a woman aged 30 to 39 with alopecia areata. Some clones in this sample may be carry-over from other donors' samples. CDR3s include the opening cysteine and the closing phenylalanine or tryptophan. Fields, in order: D gene, J gene, V gene, clone size, CDR3 DNA, CDR3 protein. A D gene is named only where the DNA matches it firmly. Size is stated for part of the rows, as once, few or many counts, or as a class when the clone is expanded.

D: .
J: TRBJ1-2
V: TRBV27
size: few
DNA: TGTGCCAGCAGTTTAACTCTCCTAGGGGGCTACACCTTC
CDR3: CASSLTLLGGYTF

D: .
J: TRBJ1-5
V: TRBV7-2
size: many
DNA: TGTGCCAGCAGTGGACAGCCTGGACAGCCCCAGCATTTT
CDR3: CASSGQPGQPQHF

D: TRBD1
J: TRBJ2-5
V: TRBV6-2/TRBV6-3
size: .
DNA: TGTGCCAGCAGTCACAGGGGGGATGAGACCCAGTACTTC
CDR3: CASSHRGDETQYF

D: .
J: TRBJ2-7
V: TRBV11-2
size: few
DNA: TGTGCCAGCAGCCCCGCTCGGAGCGGCTACGAGCAGTACTTC
CDR3: CASSPARSGYEQYF

D: TRBD1
J: TRBJ2-7
V: TRBV28
size: .
DNA: TGTGCCAGCAGTATCCGACAGGGCTCCTACGAGCAGTACTTC
CDR3: CASSIRQGSYEQYF

D: .
J: TRBJ1-1
V: TRBV28
size: .
DNA: TGTGCCAGCAGTCCTCGGGGGGGCACTGAAGCTTTCTTT
CDR3: CASSPRGGTEAFF

D: .
J: TRBJ2-7
V: TRBV5-1
size: few
DNA: TGCGCCAGCAGCTTGGATGTAGTGACCAACGAGCAGTACTTC
CDR3: CASSLDVVTNEQYF

D: .
J: TRBJ2-6
V: TRBV3-1
size: few
DNA: TGTGCCAGCAGCCACAGGCGTCGGGCGGACTCTGGGGCCAACGTCCTGACTTTC
CDR3: CASSHRRRADSGANVLTF

D: .
J: TRBJ1-1
V: TRBV11-3
size: few
DNA: TGTGCCAGCGCTGAGAACACTGAAGCTTTCTTT
CDR3: CASAENTEAFF

D: TRBD1
J: TRBJ2-5
V: TRBV6-1
size: .
DNA: TGTGCCAGCACTAGGCACAGGGGTGAGACCCAGTACTTC
CDR3: CASTRHRGETQYF

D: TRBD1
J: TRBJ1-2
V: TRBV4-3
size: .
DNA: TGCGCCAGCAGCCCAACCGGGACAGGGGGAGGCTACACCTTC
CDR3: CASSPTGTGGGYTF

D: TRBD2
J: TRBJ2-7
V: TRBV27
size: many
DNA: TGTGCCAGCAGTTTCCGACTAGCGGGAAGGAACGAGCAGTACTTC
CDR3: CASSFRLAGRNEQYF

D: .
J: TRBJ2-1
V: TRBV19
size: .
DNA: TGTGCCAGTATTGCCCCGGACAATGAGCAGTTCTTC
CDR3: CASIAPDNEQFF

D: TRBD1
J: TRBJ1-5
V: TRBV7-2
size: many
DNA: TGTGCCAGCAGCTGGACGACAGGGGGCGGTCAGCCCCAGCATTTT
CDR3: CASSWTTGGGQPQHF

D: TRBD1
J: TRBJ2-7
V: TRBV12-3/TRBV12-4
size: .
DNA: TGTGCCAGCAGTTTGGGACAGACGTCCTCCTACGAGCAGTACTTC
CDR3: CASSLGQTSSYEQYF

D: .
J: TRBJ1-6
V: TRBV6-5
size: many
DNA: TGTGCCAGCAGTCTTACAGGAAATTCACCCCTCCACTTT
CDR3: CASSLTGNSPLHF

D: .
J: TRBJ2-5
V: TRBV5-1
size: .
DNA: TGCGCCAGCAGCCTAATAGTGGATTCAGAGACCCAGTACTTC
CDR3: CASSLIVDSETQYF

D: .
J: TRBJ1-1
V: TRBV6-2/TRBV6-3
size: few
DNA: TGTGCCAGCACCACAGCGATGAACACTGAAGCTTTCTTT
CDR3: CASTTAMNTEAFF

D: .
J: TRBJ2-5
V: TRBV29-1
size: few
DNA: TGCAGCGTTGAAAAATCGGGTAGCGGCGGACAAGAGACCCAGTACTTC
CDR3: CSVEKSGSGGQETQYF

D: TRBD2
J: TRBJ2-7
V: TRBV28
size: few
DNA: TGTGCCAGTGTCGGGGGGTTGCCCTACTACGAGCAGTACTTC
CDR3: CASVGGLPYYEQYF

D: .
J: TRBJ1-2
V: TRBV4-3
size: few
DNA: TGCGCCAGCAGCCAAGAAAGGGGTGGTTTTCACTATGGCTACACCTTC
CDR3: CASSQERGGFHYGYTF

D: TRBD2
J: TRBJ2-2
V: TRBV20-1
size: few
DNA: TGCAGTGCTAGAGATCGGACTAGCGGGGGCGCGAACACCGGGGAGCTGTTTTTT
CDR3: CSARDRTSGGANTGELFF

D: TRBD2
J: TRBJ2-7
V: TRBV5-6
size: .
DNA: TGTGCCAGCAGCCCGCAGCCGGGACTAGCGTTCAACGAGCAGTACTTC
CDR3: CASSPQPGLAFNEQYF

D: .
J: TRBJ1-5
V: TRBV4-1
size: few
DNA: TGCGCCAGCAGCCAAGATTCGGCTGACAATCAGCCCCAGCATTTT
CDR3: CASSQDSADNQPQHF

D: .
J: TRBJ2-7
V: TRBV29-1
size: .
DNA: TGCAGCGCCGAGGGGGAAAGCTCCTACGAGCAGTACTTC
CDR3: CSAEGESSYEQYF

D: TRBD2
J: TRBJ2-5
V: TRBV10-3
size: few
DNA: TGTGCCATCAGAACGGGACTAGCGAACCAAGAGACCCAGTACTTC
CDR3: CAIRTGLANQETQYF

D: .
J: TRBJ1-6
V: TRBV11-3
size: few
DNA: TGTGCCAGCAGCCCCCGGACCGTGTCACCCCTCCACTTT
CDR3: CASSPRTVSPLHF

D: .
J: TRBJ2-2
V: TRBV12-2
size: .
DNA: TGTGCAAGTCGCTTATTATGGGCCCGGGAGGACACCGGGGAGCTGTTTTTT
CDR3: CASRLLWAREDTGELFF

D: .
J: TRBJ2-1
V: TRBV6-6
size: few
DNA: TGTGCCAGCACCCCTACCCAGGGAGGTGAGCAGTTCTTC
CDR3: CASTPTQGGEQFF

D: .
J: TRBJ2-2
V: TRBV2
size: .
DNA: TGTGCCAGCAGGACGGAATCCGTTATCGGGGAGCTGTTTTTT
CDR3: CASRTESVIGELFF

D: .
J: TRBJ1-1
V: TRBV6-6
size: .
DNA: TGTGCCAGCAGGGACAGCAACACTGAAGCTTTCTTT
CDR3: CASRDSNTEAFF

D: .
J: TRBJ2-2
V: TRBV6-1
size: many
DNA: TGTGCCAGCAGGGACACGAACACCGGGGAGCTGTTTTTT
CDR3: CASRDTNTGELFF

D: TRBD1
J: TRBJ2-3
V: TRBV6-5
size: .
DNA: TGTGCCAGCAGATCTCAGGGGGCAGATACGCAGTATTTT
CDR3: CASRSQGADTQYF

D: TRBD2
J: TRBJ2-7
V: TRBV24-1
size: many
DNA: TGTGCCACCAGCCCCAGGACTAGCGACTCCTACGAGCAGTACTTC
CDR3: CATSPRTSDSYEQYF

D: .
J: TRBJ1-1
V: TRBV18
size: .
DNA: TGTGCCAGCTCCAAAGGTCGGGGGACTTTGAACACTGAAGCTTTCTTT
CDR3: CASSKGRGTLNTEAFF

D: TRBD2
J: TRBJ2-1
V: TRBV6-5
size: few
DNA: TGTGCCAGCAGTTCCCTAGCGGGAGGCACCTACAATGAGCAGTTCTTC
CDR3: CASSSLAGGTYNEQFF

D: .
J: TRBJ2-6
V: TRBV7-9
size: .
DNA: TGTGCCAGCACCCCACCGGGGTCATTGATCCCTGGGGCCAACGTCCTGACTTTC
CDR3: CASTPPGSLIPGANVLTF

D: .
J: TRBJ2-2
V: TRBV6-2/TRBV6-3
size: few
DNA: TGTGCCGCTGACAGGCGCCCGAACACCGGGGAGCTGTTTTTT
CDR3: CAADRRPNTGELFF

D: .
J: TRBJ1-3
V: TRBV30
size: few
DNA: TGTGCCTGGAGTCCCCGGACTGATGGAAACACCATATATTTT
CDR3: CAWSPRTDGNTIYF

D: .
J: TRBJ2-7
V: TRBV2
size: .
DNA: TGTGCCAGCACCCCATACAGCCCGTCCTACGAGCAGTACTTC
CDR3: CASTPYSPSYEQYF

D: TRBD1
J: TRBJ2-3
V: TRBV24-1
size: few
DNA: TGTGCCACCAGTGGCTGGACAGGAGCTCCAGATACGCAGTATTTT
CDR3: CATSGWTGAPDTQYF

D: .
J: TRBJ2-2
V: TRBV3-1
size: .
DNA: TGTGCCAGCAGCCAAATTTCCGGACTCTACCCAACATTTCCCACCGGGGAGCTGTTTTTT
CDR3: CASSQISGLYPTFPTGELFF

D: .
J: TRBJ1-4
V: TRBV12-3/TRBV12-4
size: many
DNA: TGTGCCAGCTCCCTTTCAGGGGTTGAAAAACTGTTTTTT
CDR3: CASSLSGVEKLFF

D: .
J: TRBJ2-7
V: TRBV7-6
size: .
DNA: TGTGCCAGCAGCCAGACTAGCTCCTACGAGCAGTACTTC
CDR3: CASSQTSSYEQYF